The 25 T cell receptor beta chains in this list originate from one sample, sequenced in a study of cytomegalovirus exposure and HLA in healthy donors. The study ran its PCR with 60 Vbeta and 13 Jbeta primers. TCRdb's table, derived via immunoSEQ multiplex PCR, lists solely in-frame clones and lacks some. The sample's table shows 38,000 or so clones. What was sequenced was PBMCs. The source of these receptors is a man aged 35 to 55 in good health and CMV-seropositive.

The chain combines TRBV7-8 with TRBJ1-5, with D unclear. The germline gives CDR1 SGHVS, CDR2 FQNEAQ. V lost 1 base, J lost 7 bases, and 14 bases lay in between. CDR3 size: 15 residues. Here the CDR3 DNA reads TGTGCCAGCAGCTTAGAGGTAGGTTTCAGGCAGCCCCAGCATTTT. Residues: CASSLEVGFRQPQHF.

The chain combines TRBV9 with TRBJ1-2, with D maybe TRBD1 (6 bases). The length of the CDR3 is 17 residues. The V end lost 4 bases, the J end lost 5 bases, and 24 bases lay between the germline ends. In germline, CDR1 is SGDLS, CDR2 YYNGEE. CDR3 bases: TGTGCCAGCAGCCCAACGGAGCTCTGGGGGCAGGATTATGGCTACACCTTC. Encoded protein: CASSPTELWGQDYGYTF.

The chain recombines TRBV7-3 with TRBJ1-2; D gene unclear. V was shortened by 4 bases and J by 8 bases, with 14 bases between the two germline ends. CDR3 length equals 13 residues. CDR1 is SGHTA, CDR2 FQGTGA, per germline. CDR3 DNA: TGTGCCAGCAGCTCCGGAGGTATGGGAGGCTACACCTTC. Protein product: CASSSGGMGGYTF.

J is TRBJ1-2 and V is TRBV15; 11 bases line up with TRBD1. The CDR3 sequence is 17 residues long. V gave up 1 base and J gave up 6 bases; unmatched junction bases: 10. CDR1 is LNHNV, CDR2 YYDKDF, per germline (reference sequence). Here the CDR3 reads CATSRGGQGARTDGYTF. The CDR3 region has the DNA TGTGCCACCAGCAGAGGCGGACAGGGGGCAAGAACGGATGGCTACACCTTC.

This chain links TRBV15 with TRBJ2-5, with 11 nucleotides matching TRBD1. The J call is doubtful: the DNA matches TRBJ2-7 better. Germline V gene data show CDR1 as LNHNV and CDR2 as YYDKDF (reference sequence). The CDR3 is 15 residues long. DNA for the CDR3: TGTGCCACCAACCCAGGGGGACAGGGGGGGTACGAGCAGTACTTC. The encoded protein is CATNPGGQGGYEQYF.

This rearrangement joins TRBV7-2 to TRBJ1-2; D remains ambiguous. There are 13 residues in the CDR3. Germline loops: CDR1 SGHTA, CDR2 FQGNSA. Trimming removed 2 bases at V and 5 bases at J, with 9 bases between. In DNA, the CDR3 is TGTGCCAGCAGCTTAACGGGTCCGTATGGCTACACCTTC. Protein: CASSLTGPYGYTF.

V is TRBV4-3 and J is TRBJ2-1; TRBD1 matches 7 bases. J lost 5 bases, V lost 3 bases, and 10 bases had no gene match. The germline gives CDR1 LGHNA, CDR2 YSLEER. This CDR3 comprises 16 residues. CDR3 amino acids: CASSQDYRGEHNEQFF. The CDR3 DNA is TGCGCCAGCAGCCAGGATTACAGGGGTGAGCACAATGAGCAGTTCTTC.

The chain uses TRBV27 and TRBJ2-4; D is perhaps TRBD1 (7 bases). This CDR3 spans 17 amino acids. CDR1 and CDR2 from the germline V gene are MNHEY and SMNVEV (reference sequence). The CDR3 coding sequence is TGTGCTACGAGGCAGGGGGGAACCGGCGACGTAAAAAACATTCAGTACTTC. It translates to CATRQGGTGDVKNIQYF.

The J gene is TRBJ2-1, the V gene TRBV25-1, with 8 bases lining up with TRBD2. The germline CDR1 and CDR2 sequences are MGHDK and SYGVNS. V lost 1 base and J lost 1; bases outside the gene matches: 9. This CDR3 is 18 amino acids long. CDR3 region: CASSELGGSSGSYNEQFF. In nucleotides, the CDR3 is TGTGCCAGCAGTGAATTGGGGGGGTCTAGCGGGTCCTACAATGAGCAGTTCTTC.

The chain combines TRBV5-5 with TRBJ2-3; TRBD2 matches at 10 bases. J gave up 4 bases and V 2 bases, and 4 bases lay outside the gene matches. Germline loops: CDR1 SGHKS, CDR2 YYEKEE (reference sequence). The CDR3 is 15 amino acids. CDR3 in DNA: TGTGCCAGCAGCTTTTCTAGCGGGAGTTCAGATACGCAGTATTTT. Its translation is CASSFSSGSSDTQYF.

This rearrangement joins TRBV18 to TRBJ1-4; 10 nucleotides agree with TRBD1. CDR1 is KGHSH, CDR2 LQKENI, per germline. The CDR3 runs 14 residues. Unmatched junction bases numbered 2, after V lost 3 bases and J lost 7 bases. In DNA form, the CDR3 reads TGTGCCAGCTCACCTGGGACAGGGGCTGAAAAACTGTTTTTT. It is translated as CASSPGTGAEKLFF.

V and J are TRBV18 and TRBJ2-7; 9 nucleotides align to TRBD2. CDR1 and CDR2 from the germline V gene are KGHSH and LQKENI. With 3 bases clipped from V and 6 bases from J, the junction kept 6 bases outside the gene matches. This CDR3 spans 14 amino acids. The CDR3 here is CASSPSGGNFEQYF. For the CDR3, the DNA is TGTGCCAGCTCACCTAGCGGGGGCAATTTCGAGCAGTACTTC.

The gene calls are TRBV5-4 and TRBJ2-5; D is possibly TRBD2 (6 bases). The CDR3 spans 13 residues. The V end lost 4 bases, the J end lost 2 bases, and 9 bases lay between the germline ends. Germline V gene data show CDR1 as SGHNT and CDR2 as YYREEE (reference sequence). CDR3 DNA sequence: TGTGCCAGCAGCCGGGACTTACAAGAGACCCAGTACTTC. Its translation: CASSRDLQETQYF.

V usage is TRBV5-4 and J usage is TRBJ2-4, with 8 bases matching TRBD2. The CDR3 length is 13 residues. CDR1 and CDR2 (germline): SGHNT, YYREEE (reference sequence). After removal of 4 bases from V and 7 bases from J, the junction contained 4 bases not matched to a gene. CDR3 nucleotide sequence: TGTGCCAGCAGCCCGTCGGGGGGGAACATTCAGTACTTC. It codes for CASSPSGGNIQYF.

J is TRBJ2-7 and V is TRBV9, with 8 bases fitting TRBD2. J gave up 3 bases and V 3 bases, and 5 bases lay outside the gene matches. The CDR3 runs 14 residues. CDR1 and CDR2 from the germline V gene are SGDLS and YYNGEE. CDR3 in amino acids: CASSGSGTNYEQYF. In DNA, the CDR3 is TGTGCCAGCAGCGGTAGCGGGACCAACTACGAGCAGTACTTC.

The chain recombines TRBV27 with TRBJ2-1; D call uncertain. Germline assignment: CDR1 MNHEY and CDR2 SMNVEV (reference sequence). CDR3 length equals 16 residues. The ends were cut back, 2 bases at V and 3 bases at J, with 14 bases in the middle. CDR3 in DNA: TGTGCCAGCAGTTTAGGTAGGCAGGTAGACTACAATGAGCAGTTCTTC. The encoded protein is CASSLGRQVDYNEQFF.

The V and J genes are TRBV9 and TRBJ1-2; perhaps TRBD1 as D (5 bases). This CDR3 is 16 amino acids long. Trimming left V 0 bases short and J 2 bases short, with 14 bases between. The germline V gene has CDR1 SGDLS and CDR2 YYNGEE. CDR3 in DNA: TGTGCCAGCAGCGTAGAGGCAGGGAGGGTGAACTATGGCTACACCTTC. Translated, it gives CASSVEAGRVNYGYTF.

The CDR3 DNA sequence: TGCGCCAGCAGCTTCGCCACCAAACTAATAGCGGGAGAGTACAATGAGCAGTTCTTC. It codes for CASSFATKLIAGEYNEQFF. This sequence joins TRBV5-1 and TRBJ2-1; 9 nucleotides line up with TRBD2. The CDR3 contains 19 residues. Per germline, CDR1 SGHRS and CDR2 YFSETQ. Losses at the gene ends were 2 bases for V and 4 bases for J; bases not matched to a gene: 16.

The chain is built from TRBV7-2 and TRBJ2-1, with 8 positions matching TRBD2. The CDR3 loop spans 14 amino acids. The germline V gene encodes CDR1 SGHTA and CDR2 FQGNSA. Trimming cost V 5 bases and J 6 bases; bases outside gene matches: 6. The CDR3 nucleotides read TGTGCCAGCAGCGCCCAACTAGCGGCCAATGAGCAGTTCTTC. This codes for CASSAQLAANEQFF.

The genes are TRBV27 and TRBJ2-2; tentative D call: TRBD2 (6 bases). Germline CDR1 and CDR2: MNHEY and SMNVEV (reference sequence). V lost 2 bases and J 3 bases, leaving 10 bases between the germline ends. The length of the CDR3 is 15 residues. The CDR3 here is CASSLNWRDTGELFF. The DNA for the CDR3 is TGTGCCAGCAGTTTAAATTGGAGGGACACCGGGGAGCTGTTTTTT.

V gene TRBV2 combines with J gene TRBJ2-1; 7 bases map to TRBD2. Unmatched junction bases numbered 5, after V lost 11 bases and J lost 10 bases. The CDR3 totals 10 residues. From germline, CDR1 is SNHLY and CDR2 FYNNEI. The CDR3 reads CASREGEQFF. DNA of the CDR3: TGTGCCTCCAGGGAGGGAGAGCAGTTCTTC.

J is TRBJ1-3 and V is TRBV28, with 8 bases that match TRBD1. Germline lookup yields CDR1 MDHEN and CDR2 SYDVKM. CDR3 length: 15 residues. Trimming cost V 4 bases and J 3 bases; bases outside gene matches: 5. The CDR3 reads CASSSPGTGGNTIYF. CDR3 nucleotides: TGTGCCAGCAGTTCCCCCGGGACAGGTGGAAACACCATATATTTT.

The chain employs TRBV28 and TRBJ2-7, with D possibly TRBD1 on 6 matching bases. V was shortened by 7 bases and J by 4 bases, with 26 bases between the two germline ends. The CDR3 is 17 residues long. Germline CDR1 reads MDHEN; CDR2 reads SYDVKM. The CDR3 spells CASMSILGRGNFYEQYF. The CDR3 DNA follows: TGTGCCAGCATGTCGATATTAGGCAGGGGAAACTTTTACGAGCAGTACTTC. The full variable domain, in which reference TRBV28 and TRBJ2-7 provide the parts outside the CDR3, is DVKVTQSSRYLVKRTGEKVFLECVQDMDHENMFWYRQDPGLGLRLIYFSYDVKMKEKGDIPEGYSVSREKKERFSLILESASTNQTSMYLCASMSILGRGNFYEQYFGPGTRLTVT.

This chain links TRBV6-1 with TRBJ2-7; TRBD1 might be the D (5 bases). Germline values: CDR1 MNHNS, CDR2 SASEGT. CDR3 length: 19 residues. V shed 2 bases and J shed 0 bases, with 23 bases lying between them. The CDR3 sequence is CASSERGLPLYGLSYEQYF. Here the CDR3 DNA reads TGTGCCAGCAGTGAAAGGGGTCTCCCTTTATACGGCCTCTCCTACGAGCAGTACTTC.

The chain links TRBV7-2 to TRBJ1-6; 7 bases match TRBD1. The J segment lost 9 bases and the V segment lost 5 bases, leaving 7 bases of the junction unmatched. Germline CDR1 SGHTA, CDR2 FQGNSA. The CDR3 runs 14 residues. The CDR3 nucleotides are TGTGCCAGCAGCCTCCGGGACAGTGGTTCACCCCTCCACTTT. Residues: CASSLRDSGSPLHF.